The 13 T cell receptor beta chains below all came from one sample that was sequenced in a study of T-cell memory formation after mild COVID-19. TCRdb reprocessed the 5' RACE reads with MiXCR, giving one entry per CDR3 protein. In the table there are roughly 180,000 distinct CDR3 sequences, approximately 18% of which are singletons. The sequenced sample consisted of PBMCs or a T cell subset sorted from them (not recorded which). Receptors were obtained from a man younger than 35 who had mild COVID-19 (a few samples of this study predate the infection). Cell type and time point are not known.

This clonotype was recorded a few times. This chain joins TRBV4-2 and TRBJ2-1; 10 nucleotides match TRBD2. Germline V lookup: CDR1 LGHNA, CDR2 YNFKEQ. CDR3 length: 16 amino acids. J gave up 8 bases and V 1 base, and 8 bases lay outside the gene matches. CDR3 amino acids: CASSQGNLAGVHEQFF. The CDR3, as DNA: TGTGCCAGCAGCCAAGGGAATCTAGCGGGGGTGCATGAGCAGTTCTTC.

The rearrangement uses TRBV20-1 and TRBJ2-5; 8 bases agree with TRBD1. CDR3 size: 15 residues. J lost 2 bases, V lost 1 base, and 6 bases had no gene match. Per germline, CDR1 DFQATT and CDR2 SNEGSKA (reference sequence). This CDR3 is CSARGGTGAQETQYF. In DNA form, the CDR3 reads TGCAGTGCTAGAGGAGGGACAGGTGCTCAAGAGACCCAGTACTTC.

The CDR3 loop reads CASSYTPRDSPLHF. The CDR3 nucleotides are TGTGCCAGCAGTTACACCCCCCGGGATTCACCCCTCCACTTT. This chain links TRBV6-2 or TRBV6-3 with TRBJ1-6; the D is unclear. Trimming took off 2 bases at V and 8 bases at J, with 10 bases between the two ends. This CDR3 is built from 14 residues. The germline gives CDR1 MNHEY, CDR2 SVGEGT.

In this sample, this clonotype turned up a few times. The rearrangement links TRBV29-1 to TRBJ2-3, with 11 nucleotides matching TRBD2. The trim removed 4 bases at V and 2 bases at J, leaving 8 bases unmatched. This CDR3 has 16 amino acids. Looked up from germline, CDR1 is SQVTM and CDR2 is ANQGSEA. This CDR3 is CSVVLAGGLSTDTQYF. CDR3 coding DNA: TGCAGCGTTGTGCTAGCGGGGGGCCTATCCACAGATACGCAGTATTTT.

This clonotype has a handful of counts. The chain combines TRBV11-3 with TRBJ2-1; D gene uncertain. This CDR3 has 13 amino acids. Germline V CDR1 and CDR2: SGHNT, YENEEA. V was clipped by 3 bases and J by 9 bases, with 12 bases between them. DNA of the CDR3: TGTGCCAGCAGCTTTATCCCCGAAGGTGAGCAGTTCTTC. Its protein is CASSFIPEGEQFF.

This clonotype was detected a few times. CDR3: CASSLQATGELFF. Written as DNA, the CDR3 is TGTGCCAGCAGCTTACAGGCCACCGGGGAGCTGTTTTTT. The rearrangement uses TRBV7-3 and TRBJ2-2; D call uncertain. The CDR3 runs to 13 residues. Trimming pared 2 bases from V and 4 bases from J, leaving 5 bases between. Germline V gives CDR1 SGHTA, CDR2 FQGTGA.

This clonotype was seen more than once but under ten times. The chain has TRBV6-2 or TRBV6-3 and TRBJ1-2; 7 positions match TRBD1. Germline V gene lookup returns CDR1 MNHEY and CDR2 SVGEGT. The CDR3 spans 15 residues. V gave up 5 bases and J gave up 2 bases; unmatched junction bases: 8. This CDR3 reads CASSTQDRSNYGYTF. CDR3 nucleotide sequence: TGTGCCAGCAGTACCCAGGACAGGTCGAACTATGGCTACACCTTC.

This clonotype was observed a handful of times. This chain links TRBV12-3 or TRBV12-4 with TRBJ1-1; D gene unclear. This CDR3 spans 14 amino acids. V was pared by 3 bases and J by 8 bases, with 16 bases between. CDR3 sequence (DNA): TGTGCCAGCAGTTTTGGGCATCTAACGGGGGAAGCTTTCTTT. This gives the protein CASSFGHLTGEAFF.

With regard to this clonotype: One end of the junction is discordant with germline, which a read error may explain. The rearrangement links TRBV7-8 to TRBJ2-5; 7 bases are a match to TRBD2. The CDR3 sequence is 14 residues long. Germline V lookup: CDR1 SGHVS, CDR2 FQNEAQ. Written as DNA, the CDR3 is TGTGCCAGCAGCCTAGCGGAGTTACCAGGGACCCAGTACTTC. It translates to CASSLAELPGTQYF.

The chain carries TRBV12-5 and TRBJ2-3; 8 bases line up with TRBD2. Germline assignment: CDR1 LGHNT and CDR2 FRNRAP. The CDR3 spans 14 residues. The V and J ends lost 5 bases and 0 bases, in that order; junction bases with no gene match: 1. In DNA form, the CDR3 reads TGTGCTAGTGGTAGCGGGGGAAGCACAGATACGCAGTATTTT. Its protein product is CASGSGGSTDTQYF. The whole variable domain, remainder taken from reference TRBV12-5 and TRBJ2-3, is DARVTQTPRHKVTEMGQEVTMRCQPILGHNTVFWYRQTMMQGLELLAYFRNRAPLDDSGMPKDRFSAEMPDATLATLKIQPSEPRDSAVYFCASGSGGSTDTQYFGPGTRLTVL.

The chain combines TRBV10-3 with TRBJ2-5; TRBD2 is a possible D gene (6 bases). This CDR3 contains 15 residues. V gave up 4 bases and J gave up 0 bases, with 12 bases separating them. Germline V gene data show CDR1 as ENHRY and CDR2 as SYGVKD. CDR3 bases: TGTGCCATCAGTGCAATGGGGACTTACCAAGAGACCCAGTACTTC. Amino acids: CAISAMGTYQETQYF.

This clonotype was detected only a few times. The chain joins TRBV3-1 to TRBJ1-1; the D is unclear. V lost 0 bases, J lost 0 bases, and 8 bases lay in between. Germline CDR1 and CDR2: LGHDT and YNNKEL (reference sequence). The CDR3 has 15 residues. Here the CDR3 DNA reads TGTGCCAGCAGCCAAGATCGCCGGTTGAACACTGAAGCTTTCTTT. Protein sequence: CASSQDRRLNTEAFF.

This rearrangement joins TRBV2 to TRBJ2-7, with D hard to call. The CDR3 spans 14 residues. Germline V gene lookup returns CDR1 SNHLY and CDR2 FYNNEI. The V and J ends lost 2 bases and 0 bases respectively, with 8 bases between them. The CDR3 spells CASSESRDSYEQYV. DNA for the CDR3: TGTGCCAGCAGTGAAAGTAGGGACTCCTACGAGCAGTACGTC.